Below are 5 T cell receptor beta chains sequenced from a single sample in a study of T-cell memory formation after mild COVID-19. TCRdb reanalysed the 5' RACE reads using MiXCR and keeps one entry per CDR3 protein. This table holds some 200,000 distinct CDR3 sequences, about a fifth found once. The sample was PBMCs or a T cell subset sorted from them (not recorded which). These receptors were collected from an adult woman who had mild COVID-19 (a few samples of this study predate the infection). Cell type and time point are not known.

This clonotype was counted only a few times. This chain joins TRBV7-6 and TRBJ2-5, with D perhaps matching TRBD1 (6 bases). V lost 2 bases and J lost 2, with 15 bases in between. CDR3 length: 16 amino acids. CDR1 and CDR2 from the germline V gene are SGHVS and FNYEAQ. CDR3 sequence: CASSLWRQGQQETQYF. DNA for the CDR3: TGTGCCAGCAGCTTATGGCGGCAGGGACAACAAGAGACCCAGTACTTC.

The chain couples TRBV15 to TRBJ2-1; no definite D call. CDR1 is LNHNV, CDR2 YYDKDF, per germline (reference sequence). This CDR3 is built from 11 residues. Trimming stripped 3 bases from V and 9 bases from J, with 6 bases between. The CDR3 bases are TGTGCCACCAGCAGCCTGGGTGAGCAGTTCTTC. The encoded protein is CATSSLGEQFF.

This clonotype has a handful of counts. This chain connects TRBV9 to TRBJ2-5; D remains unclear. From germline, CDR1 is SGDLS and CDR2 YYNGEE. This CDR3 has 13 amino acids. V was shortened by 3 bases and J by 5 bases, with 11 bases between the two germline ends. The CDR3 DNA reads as TGTGCCAGCAGCGAAGACCAGTGGGAGACCCAGTACTTC. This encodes CASSEDQWETQYF.

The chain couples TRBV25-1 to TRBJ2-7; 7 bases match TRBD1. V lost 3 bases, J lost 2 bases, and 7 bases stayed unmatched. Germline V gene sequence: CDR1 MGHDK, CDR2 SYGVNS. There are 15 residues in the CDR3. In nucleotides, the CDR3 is TGTGCCAGCAGTGAGGTACCCGGGACAGCCTACGAGCAGTACTTC. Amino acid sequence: CASSEVPGTAYEQYF.

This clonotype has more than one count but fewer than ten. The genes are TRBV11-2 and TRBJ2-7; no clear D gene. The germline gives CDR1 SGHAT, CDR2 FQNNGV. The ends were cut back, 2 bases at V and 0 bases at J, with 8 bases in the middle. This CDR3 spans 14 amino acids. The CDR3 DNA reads TGTGCCAGCAGCTTATATGTGAGCTCCTACGAGCAGTACTTC. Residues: CASSLYVSSYEQYF.